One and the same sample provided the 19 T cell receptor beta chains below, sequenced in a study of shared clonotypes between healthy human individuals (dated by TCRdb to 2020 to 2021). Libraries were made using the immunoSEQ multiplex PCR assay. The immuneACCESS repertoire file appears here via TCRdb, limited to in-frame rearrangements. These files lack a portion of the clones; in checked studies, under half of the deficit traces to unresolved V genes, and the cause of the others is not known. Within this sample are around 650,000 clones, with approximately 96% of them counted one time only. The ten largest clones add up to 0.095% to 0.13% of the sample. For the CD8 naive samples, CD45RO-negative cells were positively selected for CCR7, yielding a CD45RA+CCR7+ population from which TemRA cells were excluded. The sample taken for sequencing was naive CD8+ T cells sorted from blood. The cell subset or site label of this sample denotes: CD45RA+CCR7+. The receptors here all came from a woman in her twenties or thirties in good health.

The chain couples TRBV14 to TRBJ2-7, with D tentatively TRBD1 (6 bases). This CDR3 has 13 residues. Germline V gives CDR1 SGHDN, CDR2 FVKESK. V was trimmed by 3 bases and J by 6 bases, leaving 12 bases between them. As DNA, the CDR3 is TGTGCCAGCAGCCATACACAGGGCTCCGAGCAGTACTTC. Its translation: CASSHTQGSEQYF. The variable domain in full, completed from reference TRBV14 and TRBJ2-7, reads EAGVTQFPSHSVIEKGQTVTLRCDPISGHDNLYWYRRVMGKEIKFLLHFVKESKQDESGMPNNRFLAERTGGTYSTLKVQPAELEDSGVYFCASSHTQGSEQYFGPGTRLTVT.

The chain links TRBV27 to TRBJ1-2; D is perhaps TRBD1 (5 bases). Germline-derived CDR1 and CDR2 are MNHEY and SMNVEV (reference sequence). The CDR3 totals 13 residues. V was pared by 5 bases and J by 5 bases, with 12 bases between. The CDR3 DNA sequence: TGTGCCAGCAGTCCCGGGGCCTTATATGGCTACACCTTC. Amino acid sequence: CASSPGALYGYTF.

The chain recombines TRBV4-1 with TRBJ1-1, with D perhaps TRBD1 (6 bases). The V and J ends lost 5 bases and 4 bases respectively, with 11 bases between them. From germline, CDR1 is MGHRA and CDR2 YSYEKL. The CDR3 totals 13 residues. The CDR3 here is CASSSTGTTEAFF. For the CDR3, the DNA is TGCGCCAGCAGCTCCACAGGGACCACTGAAGCTTTCTTT.

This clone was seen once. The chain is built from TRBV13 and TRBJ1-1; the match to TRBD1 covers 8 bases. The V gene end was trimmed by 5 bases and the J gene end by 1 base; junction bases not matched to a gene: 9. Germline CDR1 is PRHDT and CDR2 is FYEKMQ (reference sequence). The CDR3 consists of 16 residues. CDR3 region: CASSPNPTGANTEAFF. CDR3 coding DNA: TGTGCCAGCAGCCCTAACCCGACAGGGGCGAACACTGAAGCTTTCTTT.

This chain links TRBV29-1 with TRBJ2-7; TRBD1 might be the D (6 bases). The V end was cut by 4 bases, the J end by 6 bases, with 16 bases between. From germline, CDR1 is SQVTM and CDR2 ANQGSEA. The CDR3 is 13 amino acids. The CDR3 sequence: CSVVFARGGEQYF. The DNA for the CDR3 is TGCAGCGTTGTTTTCGCCAGGGGTGGCGAGCAGTACTTC.

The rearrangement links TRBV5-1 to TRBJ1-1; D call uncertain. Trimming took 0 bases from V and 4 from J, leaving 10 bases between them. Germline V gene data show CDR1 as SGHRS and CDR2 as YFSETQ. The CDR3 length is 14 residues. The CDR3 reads CASSLEGTGTEAFF. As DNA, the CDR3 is TGCGCCAGCAGCTTGGAGGGTACCGGCACTGAAGCTTTCTTT.

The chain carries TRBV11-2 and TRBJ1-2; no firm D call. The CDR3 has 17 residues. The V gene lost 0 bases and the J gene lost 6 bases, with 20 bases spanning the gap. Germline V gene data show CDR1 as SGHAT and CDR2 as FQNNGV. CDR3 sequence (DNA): TGTGCCAGCAGCTTAGATGGGGTGTGGGGAACCGGGGATGGCTACACCTTC. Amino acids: CASSLDGVWGTGDGYTF.

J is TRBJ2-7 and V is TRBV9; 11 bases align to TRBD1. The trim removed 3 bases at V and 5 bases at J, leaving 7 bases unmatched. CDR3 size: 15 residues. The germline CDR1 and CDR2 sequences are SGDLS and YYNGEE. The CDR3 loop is CASSATGTGGNEQYF. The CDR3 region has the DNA TGTGCCAGCAGCGCAACCGGGACAGGGGGAAACGAGCAGTACTTC.

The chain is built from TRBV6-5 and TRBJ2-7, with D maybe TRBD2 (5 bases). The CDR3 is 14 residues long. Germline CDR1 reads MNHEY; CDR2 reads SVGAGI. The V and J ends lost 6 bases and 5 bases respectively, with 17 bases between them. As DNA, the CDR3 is TGTGCCAGCAGACTAGGGTCCCTTCTCGACGAGCAGTACTTC. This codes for CASRLGSLLDEQYF.

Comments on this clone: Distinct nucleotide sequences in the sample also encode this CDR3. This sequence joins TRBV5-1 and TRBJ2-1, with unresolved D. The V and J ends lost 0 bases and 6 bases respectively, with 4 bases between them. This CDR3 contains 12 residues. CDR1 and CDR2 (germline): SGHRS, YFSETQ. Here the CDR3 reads CASSLDGNEQFF. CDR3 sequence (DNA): TGCGCCAGCAGCTTGGACGGCAATGAGCAGTTCTTC. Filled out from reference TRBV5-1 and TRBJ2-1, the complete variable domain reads KAGVTQTPRYLIKTRGQQVTLSCSPISGHRSVSWYQQTPGQGLQFLFEYFSETQRNKGNFPGRFSGRQFSNSRSEMNVSTLELGDSALYLCASSLDGNEQFFGPGTRLTVL.

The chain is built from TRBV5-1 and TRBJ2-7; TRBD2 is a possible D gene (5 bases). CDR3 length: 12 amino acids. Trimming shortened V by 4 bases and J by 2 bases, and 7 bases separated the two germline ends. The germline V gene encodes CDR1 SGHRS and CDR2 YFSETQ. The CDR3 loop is CASSAGTYEQYF. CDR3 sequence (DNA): TGCGCCAGCAGCGCCGGGACCTACGAGCAGTACTTC.

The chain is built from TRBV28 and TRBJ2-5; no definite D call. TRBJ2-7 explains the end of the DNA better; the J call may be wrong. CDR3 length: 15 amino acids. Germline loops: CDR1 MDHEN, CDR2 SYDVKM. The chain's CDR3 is CASLADAGPSYEQYF. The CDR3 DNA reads TGTGCCAGCCTCGCCGACGCAGGACCTTCCTACGAGCAGTACTTC.

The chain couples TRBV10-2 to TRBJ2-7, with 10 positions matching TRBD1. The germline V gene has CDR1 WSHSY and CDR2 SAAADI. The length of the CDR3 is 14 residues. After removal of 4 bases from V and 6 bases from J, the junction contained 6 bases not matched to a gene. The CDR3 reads CASSARQGASEQYF. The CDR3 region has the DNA TGCGCCAGCAGTGCCCGACAGGGGGCGAGCGAGCAGTACTTC.

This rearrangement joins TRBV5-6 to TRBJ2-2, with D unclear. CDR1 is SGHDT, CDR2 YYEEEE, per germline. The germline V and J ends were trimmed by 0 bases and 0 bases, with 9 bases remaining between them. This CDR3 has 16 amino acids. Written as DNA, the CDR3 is TGTGCCAGCAGCTTGGAACAGCACGCGAACACCGGGGAGCTGTTTTTT. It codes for CASSLEQHANTGELFF.

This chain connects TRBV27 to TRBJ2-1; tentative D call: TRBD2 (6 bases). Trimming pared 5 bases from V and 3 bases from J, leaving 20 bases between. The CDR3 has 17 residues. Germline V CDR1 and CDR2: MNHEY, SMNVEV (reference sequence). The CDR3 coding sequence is TGTGCCAGCAGTGCCCATTCGGAGGGCCGGGACTACAATGAGCAGTTCTTC. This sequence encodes CASSAHSEGRDYNEQFF.

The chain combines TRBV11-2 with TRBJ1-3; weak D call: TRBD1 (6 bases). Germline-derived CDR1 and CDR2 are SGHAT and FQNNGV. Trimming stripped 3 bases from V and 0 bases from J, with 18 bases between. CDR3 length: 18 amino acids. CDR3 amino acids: CASSLMRGDAYSGNTIYF. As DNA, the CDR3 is TGTGCCAGCAGCTTGATGAGGGGGGACGCTTACTCTGGAAACACCATATATTTT.

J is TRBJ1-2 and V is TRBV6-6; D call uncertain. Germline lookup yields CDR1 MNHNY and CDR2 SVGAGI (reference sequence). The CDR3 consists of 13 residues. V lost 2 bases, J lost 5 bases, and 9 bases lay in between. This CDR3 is CASSYPGLYGYTF. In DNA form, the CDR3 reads TGTGCCAGCAGTTACCCCGGATTGTATGGCTACACCTTC.

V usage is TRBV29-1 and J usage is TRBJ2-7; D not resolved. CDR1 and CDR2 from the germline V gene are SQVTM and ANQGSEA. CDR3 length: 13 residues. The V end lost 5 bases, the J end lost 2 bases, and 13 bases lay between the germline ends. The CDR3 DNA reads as TGCAGCGTTAGGCCCCGGCACACCTACGAGCAGTACTTC. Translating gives CSVRPRHTYEQYF.

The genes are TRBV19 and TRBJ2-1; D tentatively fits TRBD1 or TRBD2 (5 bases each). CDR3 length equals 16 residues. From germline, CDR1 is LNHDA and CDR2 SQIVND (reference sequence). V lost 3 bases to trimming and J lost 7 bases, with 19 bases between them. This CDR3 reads CASSITWRPWGNEQFF. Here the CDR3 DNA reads TGTGCCAGTAGTATTACTTGGCGCCCCTGGGGGAATGAGCAGTTCTTC.